The clone carrying this T cell receptor beta chain was found a few times. From the RT-PCR reads, TCRdb called clonotypes with MiXCR, one entry per CDR3 protein. This table holds approximately 720,000 distinct CDR3 sequences, 14% found once. The receptor's source is a female donor in good health, serving as a healthy control. Sample: memory CD4+ T cells from blood.

The CDR3 bases are TGTGCCAGCAGCGTGGACTCGGGACTAGCGGCAGATACGCAGTATTTT. Translation: CASSVDSGLAADTQYF. V gene TRBV9 combines with J gene TRBJ2-3; 11 nucleotides agree with TRBD2. Trimming took 2 bases from V and 4 from J; bases not matched to a gene: 6. Germline V gene data show CDR1 as SGDLS and CDR2 as YYNGEE. The CDR3 runs to 16 residues.